This T cell receptor beta chain was observed in a study of T cell changes during pregnancy in multiple sclerosis (dated by TCRdb to the late 2010s). About the investigation overall: Changes in the T cell repertoire over the course of pregnancy were examined in this study in women with multiple sclerosis.

V sheds 3 bases and J sheds 7 bases, leaving 11 bases between their ends. The germline V gene yields SGDLS for CDR1 and YYNGEE for CDR2. Its CDR3 holds 14 amino acids, cysteine through phenylalanine. Of all the DNA, just the CDR3 is kept, 42 bases in frame from base 1. The method behind the library was the immunoSEQ multiplex PCR assay. Sourced from immuneACCESS, this table was stored by TCRdb with only in-frame sequences that have V and J called. A share of the clones is absent; for the studies checked, an unresolved V gene accounts for under half, and the remainder has no known explanation. The sample table shows more than 35,000 clones, and 91% are seen once. Of the sample, under 9.5% falls within the top ten clones. On this clone: The specificity of this receptor is unknown. No base-level quality is on record; no much larger clone is a single base apart.

The specimen was CD8+ T cells from peripheral blood mononuclear cells, collected after pregnancy. The clonotype was recovered from a female donor with multiple sclerosis, enrolled in a pregnancy study. This sequence uses TRBV9 and TRBJ1-6; the D gene is possibly TRBD1, with 6 bases matching. The DNA sequence is TGTGCCAGCAGCGAATGGACAGTGAATTCACCCCTCCACTTT. This yields the protein CASSEWTVNSPLHF.